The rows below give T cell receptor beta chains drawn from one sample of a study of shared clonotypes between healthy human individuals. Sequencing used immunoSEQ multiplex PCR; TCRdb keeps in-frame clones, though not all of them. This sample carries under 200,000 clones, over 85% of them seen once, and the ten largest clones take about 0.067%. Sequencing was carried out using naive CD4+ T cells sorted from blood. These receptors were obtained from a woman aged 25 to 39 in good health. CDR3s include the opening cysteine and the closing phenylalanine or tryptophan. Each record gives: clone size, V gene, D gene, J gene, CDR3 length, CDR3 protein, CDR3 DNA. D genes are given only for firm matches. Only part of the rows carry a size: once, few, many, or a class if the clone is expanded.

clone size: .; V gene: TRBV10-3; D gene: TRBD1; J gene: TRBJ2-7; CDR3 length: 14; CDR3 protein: CAISEGQGAYEQYF; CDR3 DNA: TGTGCCATCAGTGAGGGACAGGGGGCCTACGAGCAGTACTTC
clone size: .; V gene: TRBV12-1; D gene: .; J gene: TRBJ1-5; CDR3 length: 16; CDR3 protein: CASSFRESDKNQPQHF; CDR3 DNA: TGTGCCAGCAGCTTTCGCGAGTCGGATAAAAATCAGCCCCAGCATTTT
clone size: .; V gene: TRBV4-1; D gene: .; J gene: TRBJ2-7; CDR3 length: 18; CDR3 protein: CASSQKGGRERELLEQYF; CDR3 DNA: TGCGCCAGCAGCCAAAAGGGGGGGCGGGAACGGGAGTTGCTGGAGCAGTACTTC
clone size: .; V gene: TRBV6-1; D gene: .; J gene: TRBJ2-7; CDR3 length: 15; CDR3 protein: CASSEGFPSSYEQYF; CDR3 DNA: TGTGCCAGCAGTGAAGGTTTCCCGAGCTCCTACGAGCAGTACTTC
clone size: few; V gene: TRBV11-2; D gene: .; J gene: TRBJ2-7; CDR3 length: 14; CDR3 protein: CASSPPGWSDEQYF; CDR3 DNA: TGTGCCAGCAGCCCCCCCGGTTGGTCGGACGAGCAGTACTTC
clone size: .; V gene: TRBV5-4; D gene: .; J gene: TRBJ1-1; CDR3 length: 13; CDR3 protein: CASSFDGGRGAFF; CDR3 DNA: TGTGCCAGCAGCTTTGATGGAGGGCGTGGAGCTTTCTTT
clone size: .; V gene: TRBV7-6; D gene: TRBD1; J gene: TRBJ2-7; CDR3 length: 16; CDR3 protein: CASSLAGTERAYEQYF; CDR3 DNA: TGTGCCAGCAGCTTAGCCGGGACAGAAAGAGCCTACGAGCAGTACTTC
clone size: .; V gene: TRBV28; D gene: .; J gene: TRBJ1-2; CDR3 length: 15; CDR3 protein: CASSPPGTPNYGYTF; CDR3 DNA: TGTGCCAGCAGTCCACCCGGGACACCAAACTATGGCTACACCTTC
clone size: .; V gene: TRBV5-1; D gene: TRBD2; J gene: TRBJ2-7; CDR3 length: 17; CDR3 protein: CASSLVAQAGGQGEQYF; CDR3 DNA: TGCGCCAGCAGCTTGGTAGCCCAAGCGGGAGGGCAAGGCGAGCAGTACTTC
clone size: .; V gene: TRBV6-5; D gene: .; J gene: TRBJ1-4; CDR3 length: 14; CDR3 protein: CASSGTATNEKLFF; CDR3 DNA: TGTGCCAGCAGTGGGACGGCTACTAATGAAAAACTGTTTTTT
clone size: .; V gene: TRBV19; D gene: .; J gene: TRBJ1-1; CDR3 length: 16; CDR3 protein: CASSIDGPSIGSEAFF; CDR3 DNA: TGTGCCAGTAGTATCGACGGGCCGTCAATTGGGTCTGAAGCTTTCTTT
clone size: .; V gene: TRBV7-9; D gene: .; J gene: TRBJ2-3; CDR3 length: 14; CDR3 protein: CASSRGSVTDTQYF; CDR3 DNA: TGTGCCAGCAGTAGGGGGAGCGTCACAGATACGCAGTATTTT
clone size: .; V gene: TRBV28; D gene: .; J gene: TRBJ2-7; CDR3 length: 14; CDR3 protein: CASSLERAPYEQYF; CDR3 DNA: TGTGCCAGCAGTTTAGAGCGGGCCCCCTACGAGCAGTACTTC
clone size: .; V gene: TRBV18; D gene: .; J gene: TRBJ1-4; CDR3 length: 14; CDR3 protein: CASSPRDSGEKLFF; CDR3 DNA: TGTGCCAGCTCCCCAAGGGATTCGGGTGAAAAACTGTTTTTT
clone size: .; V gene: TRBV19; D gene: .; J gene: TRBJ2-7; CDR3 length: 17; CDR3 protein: CASSIRGLSIGTGEQYF; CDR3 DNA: TGTGCCAGTAGTATACGGGGCCTAAGTATCGGGACCGGCGAGCAGTACTTC
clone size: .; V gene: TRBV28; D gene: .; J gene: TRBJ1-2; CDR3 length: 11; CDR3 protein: CASSPKYGYTF; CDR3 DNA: TGTGCCAGCAGTCCAAAGTATGGCTACACCTTC
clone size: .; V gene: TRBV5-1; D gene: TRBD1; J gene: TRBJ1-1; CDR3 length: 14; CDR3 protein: CASNPGQGDTEAFF; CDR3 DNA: TGCGCCAGCAACCCGGGACAGGGGGACACTGAAGCTTTCTTT
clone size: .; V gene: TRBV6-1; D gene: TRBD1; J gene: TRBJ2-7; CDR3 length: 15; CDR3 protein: CASSERTGAGYEQYF; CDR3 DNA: TGTGCCAGCAGTGAGAGGACAGGGGCGGGCTACGAGCAGTACTTC
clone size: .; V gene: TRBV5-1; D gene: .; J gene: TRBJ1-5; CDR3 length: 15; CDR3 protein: CASSPGVGGNQPQHF; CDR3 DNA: TGCGCCAGCAGCCCAGGTGTAGGGGGTAATCAGCCCCAGCATTTT
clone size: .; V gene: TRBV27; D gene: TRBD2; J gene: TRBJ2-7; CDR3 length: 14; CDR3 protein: CASSSNSGVREQYF; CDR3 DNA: TGTGCCAGCAGTTCAAATAGCGGGGTGCGGGAGCAGTACTTC
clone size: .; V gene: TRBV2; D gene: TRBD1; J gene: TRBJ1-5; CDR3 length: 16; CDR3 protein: CASSESLGQGNQPQHF; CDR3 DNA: TGTGCCAGCAGTGAATCTTTGGGACAGGGCAATCAGCCCCAGCATTTT